Listed below are T cell receptor beta chains from one sample, sequenced in a study of blood T cell repertoires in COVID-19. Generated by immunoSEQ multiplex PCR, the TCRdb table keeps only in-frame clones and is missing some. The sample includes 250,000 to 300,000 clones, approximately 86% of them seen just once. Material: peripheral blood. These TCRs come from a woman between 65 and 79 years old with COVID-19, enrolled during active disease. Both conserved end residues are part of each CDR3. A D gene is named only where the DNA matches it firmly. Clone size is stated in some rows and not others, as once, few, many or a class when expanded.

d_call | clone_size | j_call | v_call | cdr3_aa | cdr3_nt
TRBD1 | few | TRBJ2-7 | TRBV4-2 | CASRTTGTYEQYF | TGTGCCAGCAGAACGACAGGGACCTACGAGCAGTACTTC
NA | once | TRBJ1-2 | TRBV30 | CAWSAAGPSNYGYTF | TGTGCCTGGAGTGCGGCGGGGCCCTCTAACTATGGCTACACCTTC
NA | NA | TRBJ1-6 | TRBV4-1 | CASSQEWAPNSPLHF | TGCGCCAGCAGCCAAGAATGGGCTCCTAATTCACCCCTCCACTTT
TRBD2 | NA | TRBJ2-5 | TRBV28 | CASSTGLARAETQYF | TGTGCCAGCAGTACCGGACTAGCGAGGGCGGAGACCCAGTACTTC
NA | NA | TRBJ2-7 | TRBV6-5 | CASSLTRGLYEQYF | TGTGCCAGCAGCCTAACCCGGGGTTTGTACGAGCAGTACTTC
NA | NA | TRBJ1-3 | TRBV29-1 | CSVGQSLSGNTIYF | TGCAGCGTAGGACAGTCCCTCTCTGGAAACACCATATATTTT
TRBD2 | once | TRBJ2-5 | TRBV13 | CASSPGLAGPRETQYF | TGTGCCAGCAGCCCAGGACTAGCGGGGCCCCGGGAGACCCAGTACTTC
TRBD1 | NA | TRBJ1-2 | TRBV30 | CAWSSRQGVYYGYTF | TGTGCCTGGAGCAGTCGACAGGGGGTCTACTATGGCTACACCTTC
NA | NA | TRBJ1-3 | TRBV29-1 | CSVELEPRRAGVTTSSGNTIYF | TGCAGCGTTGAACTTGAACCCCGGAGGGCCGGCGTTACCACTAGCTCTGGAAACACCATATATTTT
NA | NA | TRBJ2-7 | TRBV3-1/TRBV3-2 | CASSQVAETYEQYF | TGTGCCAGCAGCCAAGTGGCGGAGACCTACGAGCAGTACTTC
TRBD1 | NA | TRBJ1-2 | TRBV5-1 | CASSLRPTRDSSFNYGYTF | TGCGCCAGCAGCTTGAGGCCAACTCGGGACAGCTCCTTTAACTATGGCTACACCTTC
TRBD1 | NA | TRBJ2-6 | TRBV30 | CAWGGPGQGSSGANVLTF | TGTGCCTGGGGGGGTCCGGGACAGGGTAGCTCTGGGGCCAACGTCCTGACTTTC
NA | NA | TRBJ2-7 | TRBV27 | CASTSGGEQYF | TGTGCCAGCACCTCCGGGGGCGAGCAGTACTTC
TRBD1 | NA | TRBJ1-2 | TRBV5-4 | CASSNQGGRSYGYTF | TGTGCCAGCAGCAATCAGGGGGGCCGATCTTATGGCTACACCTTC
NA | NA | TRBJ1-5 | TRBV12-5 | CASGLWAGGNQPQHF | TGTGCTAGTGGTTTGTGGGCAGGGGGCAATCAGCCCCAGCATTTT
TRBD1 | NA | TRBJ1-2 | TRBV9 | CASSLGGTGGGGYTF | TGTGCCAGCAGCCTAGGGGGGACAGGGGGAGGCGGCTACACCTTC
TRBD2 | few | TRBJ2-7 | TRBV27 | CASSLSPSAGAGEQYF | TGTGCCAGCAGTTTATCTCCGTCAGCGGGGGCTGGCGAGCAGTACTTC
TRBD1 | NA | TRBJ1-2 | TRBV2 | CASNYRGQGGGGYTF | TGTGCCAGCAATTACCGAGGACAGGGCGGGGGCGGCTACACCTTC
NA | few | TRBJ1-6 | TRBV10-3 | CAIQGSSYNSPLHF | TGTGCCATCCAGGGGAGCTCCTATAATTCACCCCTCCACTTT
NA | NA | TRBJ2-7 | TRBV5-1 | CASSASRATYEQYF | TGCGCCAGCAGCGCTAGCCGGGCCACCTACGAGCAGTACTTC
TRBD2 | NA | TRBJ2-7 | TRBV28 | CASSLGLAGAILYEQYF | TGTGCCAGCAGTTTAGGACTAGCGGGGGCTATTCTCTACGAGCAGTACTTC
NA | few | TRBJ2-7 | TRBV7-9 | CASSADTYEQYF | TGTGCCAGCAGCGCCGACACCTACGAGCAGTACTTC
TRBD1 | NA | TRBJ1-1 | TRBV9 | CASSVAGGQGTAEAFF | TGTGCCAGCAGCGTAGCTGGAGGACAGGGGACCGCTGAAGCTTTCTTT
TRBD1 | NA | TRBJ1-4 | TRBV29-1 | CSGETGGGKLFF | TGCAGCGGAGAGACAGGGGGAGGAAAACTGTTTTTT
NA | NA | TRBJ1-6 | TRBV28 | CASSPGFLVNSPLHF | TGTGCCAGCAGCCCCGGGTTTCTAGTTAATTCACCCCTCCACTTT
TRBD2 | NA | TRBJ2-7 | TRBV6-1 | CASSEVLLAGNPYEQYF | TGTGCCAGCAGTGAAGTTTTACTAGCGGGGAACCCCTACGAGCAGTACTTC
NA | NA | TRBJ2-7 | TRBV21-1 | CASSKDENSPLHYEQYF | TGTGCCAGCAGCAAAGATGAAAACAGTCCCCTTCACTACGAGCAGTACTTC
NA | once | TRBJ1-4 | TRBV6-5 | CASSYPIWEKLFF | TGTGCCAGCAGTTACCCTATTTGGGAAAAACTGTTTTTT
NA | NA | TRBJ2-3 | TRBV24-1 | CATSDPTGGDTQYF | TGTGCCACCAGTGACCCGACAGGAGGAGATACGCAGTATTTT
TRBD1 | NA | TRBJ1-1 | TRBV7-2 | CASSSMGQGTEAFF | TGTGCCAGCAGCTCGATGGGACAGGGGACTGAAGCTTTCTTT
TRBD2 | many | TRBJ2-7 | TRBV5-6 | CASSTYGGAYEQYF | TGTGCCAGCAGCACGTACGGGGGGGCGTACGAGCAGTACTTC
NA | NA | TRBJ1-5 | TRBV4-1 | CASSQEDSTYSNQPQHF | TGCGCCAGCAGCCAAGAGGACAGTACCTATAGCAATCAGCCCCAGCATTTT
NA | NA | TRBJ2-3 | TRBV28 | CASSFSGSTDTQYF | TGTGCCAGCAGTTTCTCCGGTAGCACAGATACGCAGTATTTT
TRBD2 | NA | TRBJ2-3 | TRBV24-1 | CATSDLTGTSGPNTDTQYF | TGTGCCACCAGTGACCTGACTGGGACTAGCGGTCCAAACACAGATACGCAGTATTTT